This entry is about one TCR beta chain. These data originate in a study of blood T cell repertoires in COVID-19. Study as a whole: T cells, B-cell-depleted T cells, or PBMCs supplied cDNA or gDNA.

Sequenced by immunoSEQ multiplex PCR; TCRdb stores in-frame clones only, minus some. The table lists nearly 350,000 clones, about 86% of them singletons. The CDR3 spans 15 residues. Germline lookup yields CDR1 MGHRA and CDR2 YSYEKL. Between the trimmed V and J ends, which lost 4 bases and 0 bases, there was a span of 9 bases. The sequence was collected from a man aged 25-45 years with active or convalescent COVID-19. V and J are TRBV4-1 and TRBJ1-4, with D unresolved. The sample comprised peripheral blood. The CDR3 DNA follows: TGCGCCAGCAGCCCCCCCTCTGCAACTAATGAAAAACTGTTTTTT. Translation: CASSPPSATNEKLFF.